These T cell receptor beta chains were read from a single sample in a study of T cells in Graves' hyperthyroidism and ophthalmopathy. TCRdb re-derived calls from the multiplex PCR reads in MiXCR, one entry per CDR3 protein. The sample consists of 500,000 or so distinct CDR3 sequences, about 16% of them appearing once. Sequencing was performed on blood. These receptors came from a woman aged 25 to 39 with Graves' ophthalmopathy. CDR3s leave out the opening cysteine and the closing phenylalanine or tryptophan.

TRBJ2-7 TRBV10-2 AIQLVTGGRYEQY
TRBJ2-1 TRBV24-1 ATSDPEGQGSDEQF
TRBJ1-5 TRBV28 ASSFPPAAGGGPQH
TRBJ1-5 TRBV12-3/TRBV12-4 ASSFSRNQPQH
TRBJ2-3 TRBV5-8 ASLKLGGPTDTQY
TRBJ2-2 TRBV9 ASSVAGLAGGNTGELF
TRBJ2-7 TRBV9 ASNTLGDEQY
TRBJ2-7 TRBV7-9 ASSSTDRRTSYEQY
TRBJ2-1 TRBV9 ASSANTGTAYNEQF
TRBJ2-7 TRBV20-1 SARGLAGFPYEQY
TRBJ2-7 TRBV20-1 SAERTIYEQY
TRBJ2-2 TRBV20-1 SARDRRRGSTGELF
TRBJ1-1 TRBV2 ASSEAIMNTEAF
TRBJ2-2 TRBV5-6 ASSSPSAGELF
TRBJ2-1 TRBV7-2 ASSIRTSGDNEQF
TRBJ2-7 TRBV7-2 ASSPASGYEQY
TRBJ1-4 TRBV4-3 ASSTNEGKGNEKLF
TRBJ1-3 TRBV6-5 ASSYAQAGSGNTIY
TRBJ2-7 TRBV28 ASSGSTETYEQY
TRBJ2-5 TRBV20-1 SASTGETQY
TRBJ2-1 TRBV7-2 ASSSGTGFGNEQF
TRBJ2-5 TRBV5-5 ASSRTSGKQETQY
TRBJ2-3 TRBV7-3 ASSLIGGQRDTQY
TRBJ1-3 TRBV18 ASSPKHTGYSGNTIY
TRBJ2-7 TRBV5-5 ASSLGPGGYEQY
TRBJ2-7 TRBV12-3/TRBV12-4 ASSLQGSLEQY
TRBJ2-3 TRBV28 ASTGLDTQY
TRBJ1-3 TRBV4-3 ASSQGAGYSGNTIY
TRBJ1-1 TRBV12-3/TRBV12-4 ASSHWTESYEAF
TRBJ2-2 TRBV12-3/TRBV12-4 ASSFTPGELF
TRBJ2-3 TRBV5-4 ASTRATGGFNTDTQY
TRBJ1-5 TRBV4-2 ASSPDQPQH
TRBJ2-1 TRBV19 ASGGLAGLYNEQF
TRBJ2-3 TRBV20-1 SAVAGSDFRTDTQY
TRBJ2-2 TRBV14 ASSQDLQGHRELF
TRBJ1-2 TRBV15 ATSRGEGGKT
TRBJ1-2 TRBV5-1 ASSPGYGYT
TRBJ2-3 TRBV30 AWSLSGFKGDTQY
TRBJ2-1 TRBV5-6 ASSSSTGRGGEEQF
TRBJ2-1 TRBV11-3 ASSPVRSNEQF
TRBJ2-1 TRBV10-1 ASSPDLRGEQF
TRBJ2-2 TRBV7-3 ASSYGLNTGELF
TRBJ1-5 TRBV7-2 ASSLVGTSHQPQH
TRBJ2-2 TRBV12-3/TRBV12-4 ASSLSGVYTGELF
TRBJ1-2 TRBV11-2 ASSATGSDYGYT
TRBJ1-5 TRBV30 AWSEGFTGNQPQH
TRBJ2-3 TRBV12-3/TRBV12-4 ASNPPGQGRWDTQY
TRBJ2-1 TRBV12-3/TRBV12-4 ASSFSGVVDEQF
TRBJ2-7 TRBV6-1 ASSEALGPRARDEQY
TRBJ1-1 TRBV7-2 ASSHRQVHQWYTEAF
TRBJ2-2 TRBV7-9 ASSLPSGEHSNTGELF
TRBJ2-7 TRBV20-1 SARDPVTYEQY
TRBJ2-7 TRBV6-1 ASGNRGPEQY
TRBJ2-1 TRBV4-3 ASSQEDSAYNEQF
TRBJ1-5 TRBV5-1 ASSLEVGHQPQH